Listed here is a single T cell receptor (beta chain). These data belong to a study of T cells in tuberculosis. Study context: CD1B tetramers identified T cells specific for mycobacterial lipid GMM. Blood was taken before or within 7 days of anti-tuberculosis therapy. In South Africa, adults with active tuberculosis were compared with IGRA-negative and latently infected IGRA-positive adolescents.

The protocol was immunoSEQ multiplex PCR, while the TCRdb copy is restricted to in-frame clones and leaves out a portion. The sample consists of about 49,000 clones, about 96% of them appearing once. The time point was: new active TB diagnosis, blood taken before or within 7 days of starting treatment. Each clinical donor contributed on average about 92,000 T cells from unsorted cryopreserved PBMC. This sample comprised PBMCs, obtained at tuberculosis diagnosis. The source is an adult with tuberculosis.

CDR3 nucleotide sequence: TGTGCCAGCAGTAAACTAGCGGGAACACACAATGAGCAGTTCTTC. Translation: CASSKLAGTHNEQFF. V is TRBV2 and J is TRBJ2-1, with 10 bases fitting TRBD2. The CDR3 runs to 15 residues. Germline loops: CDR1 SNHLY, CDR2 FYNNEI. The V gene end was trimmed by 5 bases and the J gene end by 5 bases; junction bases not matched to a gene: 6.